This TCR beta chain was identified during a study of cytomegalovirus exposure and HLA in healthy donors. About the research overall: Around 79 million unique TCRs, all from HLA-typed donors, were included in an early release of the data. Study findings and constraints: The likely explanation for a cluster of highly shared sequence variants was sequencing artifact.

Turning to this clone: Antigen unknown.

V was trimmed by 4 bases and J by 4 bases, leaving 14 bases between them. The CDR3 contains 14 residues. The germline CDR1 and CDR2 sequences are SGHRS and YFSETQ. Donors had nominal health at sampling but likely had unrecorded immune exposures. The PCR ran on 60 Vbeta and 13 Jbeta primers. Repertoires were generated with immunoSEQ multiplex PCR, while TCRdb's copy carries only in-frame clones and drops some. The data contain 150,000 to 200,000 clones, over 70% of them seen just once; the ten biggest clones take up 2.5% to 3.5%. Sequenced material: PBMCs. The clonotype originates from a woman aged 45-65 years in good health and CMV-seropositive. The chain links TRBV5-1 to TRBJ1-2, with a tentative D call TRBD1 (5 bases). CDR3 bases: TGCGCCAGCAGCCTCATAGACAGTTCCTATGGCTACACCTTC. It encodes CASSLIDSSYGYTF.